These 20 T cell receptor beta chains were sequenced from one sample in a study of blood T cell repertoires in COVID-19. Method: immunoSEQ multiplex PCR; TCRdb's copy keeps in-frame clones and lacks some. Among some 130,000 clones listed, around four fifths were seen once. The material sequenced was peripheral blood. The receptors were sampled from a man between 60 and 75 years old who had recovered from COVID-19.

This sequence joins TRBV4-1 and TRBJ2-1; TRBD2 is a possible D gene (6 bases). The CDR3 totals 13 residues. Trimming removed 1 base from V and 12 bases from J, with 13 bases in between. Per the germline V gene, CDR1 is MGHRA and CDR2 is YSYEKL. The CDR3 spells CASSQVEGRGQFF. CDR3 DNA: TGCGCCAGCAGCCAAGTGGAGGGTCGTGGGCAGTTCTTC.

The rearrangement uses TRBV5-1 and TRBJ2-5; 7 bases map to TRBD2. The V and J ends lost 3 bases and 6 bases, in that order; junction bases with no gene match: 11. Per germline, CDR1 SGHRS and CDR2 YFSETQ. The CDR3 extends over 15 amino acids. DNA of the CDR3: TGCGCCAGCAGCTCGGGCGCGGGAGTCGAGAAGACCCAGTACTTC. Its protein is CASSSGAGVEKTQYF.

The rearrangement joins TRBV11-2 to TRBJ2-7; the match to TRBD2 covers 12 bases. CDR1 is SGHAT, CDR2 FQNNGV, per germline. This CDR3 has 16 amino acids. V shed 5 bases and J 3 bases; nucleotides not matched to a gene: 8. CDR3 in DNA: TGTGCCAGCAGCCATAGAGCGACTAGCGGGGGCTACGAGCAGTACTTC. It translates to CASSHRATSGGYEQYF.

This chain joins TRBV28 and TRBJ1-5; 8 bases line up with TRBD1. Germline V gene lookup returns CDR1 MDHEN and CDR2 SYDVKM. This CDR3 spans 15 amino acids. Germline trimming cut 2 bases from V and 10 bases from J; bases unmatched to any gene: 10. CDR3 in amino acids: CASSLRQGPFLPQHF. CDR3 nucleotides: TGTGCCAGCAGTTTAAGACAGGGGCCCTTTCTTCCCCAGCATTTT.

This clone was counted only a few times. This chain links TRBV19 with TRBJ2-7; 9 bases are shared with TRBD1. Germline CDR1 LNHDA, CDR2 SQIVND (reference sequence). Trimming removed 5 bases from V and 3 bases from J; junction bases left unmatched: 8. The CDR3 sequence is 15 residues long. Here the CDR3 reads CASSFGGQGLYEQYF. CDR3 nucleotides: TGTGCCAGTAGTTTCGGGGGACAGGGACTCTACGAGCAGTACTTC.

The rearrangement links TRBV19 to TRBJ1-5; 8 bases line up with TRBD1. Germline CDR1 and CDR2: LNHDA and SQIVND (reference sequence). J gave up 2 bases and V 4 bases, and 4 bases lay outside the gene matches. The CDR3 has 15 amino acids. CDR3 amino acids: CASSNQGAGNQPQHF. CDR3 nucleotides: TGTGCCAGTAGTAATCAGGGGGCGGGCAATCAGCCCCAGCATTTT.

In this sample, this clone turned up once. V is TRBV7-3 and J is TRBJ2-1, with 11 bases identical to TRBD1. This CDR3 contains 15 residues. Trimming cost V 0 bases and J 6 bases; bases outside gene matches: 1. Germline V gene data show CDR1 as SGHTA and CDR2 as FQGTGA. CDR3 DNA sequence: TGTGCCAGCAGCTTAACTGGGACAGGGGGCAATGAGCAGTTCTTC. Amino acids: CASSLTGTGGNEQFF.

This CDR3 is CAWSPRGGNQPQHF. CDR3 DNA: TGTGCCTGGAGTCCCCGGGGGGGAAATCAGCCCCAGCATTTT. The chain couples TRBV30 to TRBJ1-5, with D possibly TRBD1 on 5 matching bases. The CDR3 contains 14 residues. V was clipped by 2 bases and J by 4 bases, with 12 bases between them. Germline V gene data show CDR1 as GTSNPN and CDR2 as SVGIG (reference sequence).

This chain connects TRBV7-9 to TRBJ1-4; TRBD1 agrees at 10 bases. The CDR3 sequence is 15 residues long. After removal of 5 bases from V and 8 bases from J, the junction contained 8 bases not matched to a gene. CDR1 is SEHNR, CDR2 FQNEAQ, per germline (reference sequence). The CDR3 DNA follows: TGTGCCAGCAGCCCCCCGGGGACAGGGGAAGAAAAACTGTTTTTT. It translates to CASSPPGTGEEKLFF.

The J gene is TRBJ1-6, the V gene TRBV4-2, with D possibly TRBD1 on 5 matching bases. The CDR3 contains 15 residues. Trimming pared 0 bases from V and 10 bases from J, leaving 13 bases between. CDR1 is LGHNA and CDR2 is YNFKEQ in the germline V gene. DNA for the CDR3: TGTGCCAGCAGCCAAGAATTCCAGGGTGGCTCACCCCTCCACTTT. Translated: CASSQEFQGGSPLHF.

The chain carries TRBV5-1 and TRBJ2-1; tentatively, D is TRBD2 (6 bases). Germline-derived CDR1 and CDR2 are SGHRS and YFSETQ. Between the trimmed V and J ends, which lost 0 bases and 0 bases, there was a span of 10 bases. CDR3 length: 16 residues. The CDR3 region is CASSLGGLSSYNEQFF. CDR3 sequence (DNA): TGCGCCAGCAGCTTGGGGGGACTCTCCTCCTACAATGAGCAGTTCTTC. Complete variable domain (other parts from reference TRBV5-1 and TRBJ2-1): KAGVTQTPRYLIKTRGQQVTLSCSPISGHRSVSWYQQTPGQGLQFLFEYFSETQRNKGNFPGRFSGRQFSNSRSEMNVSTLELGDSALYLCASSLGGLSSYNEQFFGPGTRLTVL.

This clone was recorded once. The chain has TRBV27 and TRBJ1-6; tentative D call: TRBD1 (5 bases). This CDR3 spans 18 amino acids. From germline, CDR1 is MNHEY and CDR2 SMNVEV (reference sequence). Trimming left V 5 bases short and J 5 bases short, with 22 bases between. The CDR3 spells CASSVRGRGQQDNSPLHF. In DNA form, the CDR3 reads TGTGCCAGCAGTGTTCGAGGGAGGGGCCAACAAGATAATTCACCCCTCCACTTT.

CDR3 nucleotides: TGCAGCGTCTCCCACGGGACTAGCGGGAGGAATACGCAGTATTTT. Its protein is CSVSHGTSGRNTQYF. The rearrangement uses TRBV29-1 and TRBJ2-3, with TRBD2 matching over 15 bases. Trimming took 6 bases from V and 7 from J; bases not matched to a gene: 8. The CDR3 loop spans 15 amino acids. CDR1 is SQVTM and CDR2 is ANQGSEA in the germline V gene.

This chain joins TRBV6-2 or TRBV6-3 and TRBJ2-3; 14 bases match TRBD2. This CDR3 is 19 amino acids long. J was trimmed by 0 bases and V by 0 bases; bases with no gene match: 5. CDR1 MNHEY and CDR2 SVGEGT come from the germline V gene. Written as DNA, the CDR3 is TGTGCCAGCAGTTACTCGGGGACTAGCGGGAGTTCTAGCACAGATACGCAGTATTTT. Translated: CASSYSGTSGSSSTDTQYF.

The rearrangement joins TRBV7-2 to TRBJ1-1; 8 nucleotides match TRBD1. CDR3 size: 14 residues. Trimming at V came to 5 bases and at J to 5 bases, leaving 7 bases not matched to a gene. Germline V lookup: CDR1 SGHTA, CDR2 FQGNSA. As DNA, the CDR3 is TGTGCCAGCAGCGCGTCAGGGGGCTGGACTGAAGCTTTCTTT. Translated: CASSASGGWTEAFF.

The V call is TRBV10-3, the J call TRBJ2-3, with 7 bases matching TRBD1. The length of the CDR3 is 15 residues. Germline V lookup: CDR1 ENHRY, CDR2 SYGVKD. With V trimmed by 6 bases and J by 3 bases, 9 bases remained unmatched. The DNA of the CDR3 is TGTGCCATCAGAAATGAGAGACAGGGAACAGATACGCAGTATTTT. Amino acids: CAIRNERQGTDTQYF.

Turning to this clone: Other nucleotide sequences from this sample produce the same CDR3. The rearrangement links TRBV6-5 to TRBJ1-6; TRBD1 might be the D (6 bases). The CDR3 spans 14 residues. Germline assignment: CDR1 MNHEY and CDR2 SVGAGI. Trimming removed 1 base from V and 6 bases from J, with 7 bases in between. CDR3 sequence: CASSYLQGNSPLHF. DNA for the CDR3: TGTGCCAGCAGTTACTTACAGGGTAATTCACCCCTCCACTTT.

This clone was detected only a few times. This chain connects TRBV7-9 to TRBJ1-3; 8 bases are shared with TRBD1. The CDR3 is 15 residues long. From germline, CDR1 is SEHNR and CDR2 FQNEAQ (reference sequence). V dropped 6 bases and J dropped 4; count of bases not matched to a gene: 8. The CDR3 sequence is CASRHTGGEGNTIYF. The CDR3 region has the DNA TGTGCCAGCAGGCACACAGGGGGAGAGGGAAACACCATATATTTT.

This chain links TRBV25-1 with TRBJ2-5; the match to TRBD1 covers 10 bases. The V and J ends lost 3 bases and 0 bases, in that order; junction bases with no gene match: 4. Germline V gives CDR1 MGHDK, CDR2 SYGVNS. This CDR3 has 16 amino acids. CDR3 sequence reads: CASSERQGAHQETQYF. DNA of the CDR3: TGTGCCAGCAGTGAGAGACAGGGGGCACACCAAGAGACCCAGTACTTC.

This clone was detected only a few times. The chain couples TRBV20-1 to TRBJ1-5; a weak D match, TRBD1 (5 bases). CDR1 and CDR2 (germline): DFQATT, SNEGSKA (reference sequence). The CDR3 length is 14 residues. V lost 3 bases to trimming and J lost 7 bases, with 16 bases between them. The CDR3 is CSASRPQVRQPQHF. DNA for the CDR3: TGCAGTGCTAGTAGGCCACAGGTTCGGCAGCCCCAGCATTTT.